This T cell receptor beta chain was sequenced during a study of T cells in Graves' hyperthyroidism and ophthalmopathy. Overall study context: Blood was drawn when the patient was first diagnosed and still untreated. General study results and limits: Ophthalmopathy and stable hyperthyroidism were told apart by a 13 V-J model.

TCR beta CDR3 regions were amplified from RNA transcripts. A set of HTBI primers served as the primers for a first-round RT-PCR of the TCR CDR3. TCRdb called the multiplex PCR reads again in MiXCR, with one record for every CDR3 protein. The table lists 410,000 or so distinct CDR3 sequences, roughly 14% of them singletons. Germline loops: CDR1 DFQATT, CDR2 SNEGSKA (reference sequence). The CDR3 covers 13 residues. V was shortened by 3 bases and J by 0 bases, with 9 bases between the two germline ends. Uncontrolled infection, other autoimmune disease, pregnancy or lactation excluded patients. This clonotype was found many times. No antigen is known for it.

V and J are TRBV20-1 and TRBJ2-7; a possible D gene is TRBD1 (6 bases). The sample taken for sequencing was blood. The source is a man younger than 35 with Graves' ophthalmopathy. CDR3 residues: CSASRTVSYEQYF. As DNA, the CDR3 is TGCAGTGCTAGCCGGACAGTCTCCTACGAGCAGTACTTC.